The 20 T cell receptor beta chains reported below all come from one sample, sequenced in a study of blood T cell repertoires in COVID-19. Sequencing used immunoSEQ multiplex PCR; TCRdb keeps in-frame clones, though not all of them. The sample includes a few hundred thousand clones, 70% to 90% of them seen just once. The sample taken for sequencing was PBMCs or T cells enriched from blood (not recorded which). These TCRs come from a woman between 50 and 59 years old who had been exposed to COVID-19.

The CDR3 here is CASSQKRATGSRNTEAFF. CDR3 DNA: TGCGCCAGCAGCCAAAAAAGGGCTACAGGGAGTCGGAACACTGAAGCTTTCTTT. V and J are TRBV4-3 and TRBJ1-1; weak D call: TRBD1 (6 bases). CDR3 size: 18 residues. The V end was cut by 2 bases, the J end by 1 base, with 20 bases between. The germline CDR1 and CDR2 sequences are LGHNA and YSLEER.

The rearrangement uses TRBV12-5 and TRBJ2-7; TRBD1 is a possible D gene (5 bases). The length of the CDR3 is 13 residues. Germline lookup yields CDR1 LGHNT and CDR2 FRNRAP. V was clipped by 2 bases and J by 4 bases, with 9 bases between them. The CDR3 DNA reads as TGTGCTAGTGGTTTGACAGGCTCATACGAGCAGTACTTC. This sequence encodes CASGLTGSYEQYF.

The genes are TRBV13 and TRBJ2-7; TRBD2 matches 10 bases. The CDR3 consists of 15 residues. V trimming: 6 bases; J trimming: 2 bases; junction bases outside the gene matches: 7. Germline V gene data show CDR1 as PRHDT and CDR2 as FYEKMQ (reference sequence). The CDR3 DNA reads as TGTGCCAGCAGTTCTAGCGGGGGTTACACCTACGAGCAGTACTTC. Residues: CASSSSGGYTYEQYF. The whole variable domain, filled in from reference TRBV13 and TRBJ2-7, reads AAGVIQSPRHLIKEKRETATLKCYPIPRHDTVYWYQQGPGQDPQFLISFYEKMQSDKGSIPDRFSAQQFSDYHSELNMSSLELGDSALYFCASSSSGGYTYEQYFGPGTRLTVT.

V and J are TRBV28 and TRBJ2-7, with 7 bases that match TRBD1. Germline trimming cut 4 bases from V and 1 base from J; bases unmatched to any gene: 7. This CDR3 has 15 amino acids. Germline CDR1 MDHEN, CDR2 SYDVKM. CDR3 in DNA: TGTGCCAGCAGTTCGGGACAGCGGTGGTCCTACGAGCAGTACTTC. Protein product: CASSSGQRWSYEQYF. The whole variable domain, remainder taken from reference TRBV28 and TRBJ2-7, is DVKVTQSSRYLVKRTGEKVFLECVQDMDHENMFWYRQDPGLGLRLIYFSYDVKMKEKGDIPEGYSVSREKKERFSLILESASTNQTSMYLCASSSGQRWSYEQYFGPGTRLTVT.

The chain uses TRBV11-2 and TRBJ1-1; D remains ambiguous. The CDR3 has 14 residues. The germline V gene has CDR1 SGHAT and CDR2 FQNNGV. V lost 5 bases and J 6 bases, leaving 16 bases between the germline ends. The CDR3, as DNA: TGTGCCAGCAGCCAGTCAGAGGTCTGGGCTGAAGCTTTCTTT. Encoded protein: CASSQSEVWAEAFF.

V is TRBV23-1 and J is TRBJ1-1, with D unresolved. TRBV23-1 is an ORF, and what it does is uncertain. This CDR3 has 11 residues. Trimming removed 3 bases at V and 7 bases at J, with 6 bases between. The CDR3, as DNA: TGCGCCAGCAGTCACAACGGTGAAGCTTTCTTT. Translated, it gives CASSHNGEAFF.

The chain has TRBV10-2 and TRBJ1-5, with D possibly matching TRBD1 (6 bases). This CDR3 comprises 20 residues. Germline-derived CDR1 and CDR2 are WSHSY and SAAADI. The V end was cut by 11 bases, the J end by 1 base, with 33 bases between. CDR3 nucleotides: TGCGCCGGCGTAAGGGGGTGTATCCGCACAGGGTCTCGGAGCAATCAGCCCCAGCATTTT. Amino acids: CAGVRGCIRTGSRSNQPQHF.

About this clone itself: At one end, the junction sequence differs from germline, possibly due to a read error. V usage is TRBV6-1 and J usage is TRBJ1-2; D gene unclear. Germline CDR1 and CDR2: MNHNS and SASEGT. This CDR3 region has 13 residues. This CDR3 is CASSYEQPYGHTF. The CDR3 DNA sequence: TGTGCCAGCAGTTATGAACAGCCCTATGGCCACACCTTC.

The rearrangement joins TRBV7-9 to TRBJ1-1, with a weak D call TRBD1 (5 bases). The germline V gene encodes CDR1 SEHNR and CDR2 FQNEAQ (reference sequence). The V and J ends lost 7 bases and 7 bases respectively, with 13 bases between them. The CDR3 contains 12 residues. The CDR3 here is CASTGWGGEAFF. In DNA, the CDR3 is TGTGCCAGCACCGGTTGGGGGGGTGAAGCTTTCTTT.

The chain joins TRBV7-2 to TRBJ2-7; TRBD2 aligns across 8 bases. CDR3 length: 13 amino acids. The trim removed 4 bases at V and 3 bases at J, leaving 2 bases unmatched. Germline V CDR1 and CDR2: SGHTA, FQGNSA. DNA of the CDR3: TGTGCCAGCAGCTCTACTAGCGGCTACGAGCAGTACTTC. Translated, it gives CASSSTSGYEQYF.

This clone was detected only once. The CDR3: CASSLGNRVGGYTF. The CDR3 DNA reads TGTGCCAGCAGCTTGGGGAACAGGGTTGGAGGCTACACCTTC. The chain has TRBV5-4 and TRBJ1-2; D perhaps matches TRBD1 (6 bases). The CDR3 runs 14 residues. The germline V gene encodes CDR1 SGHNT and CDR2 YYREEE (reference sequence). Trimming removed 0 bases from V and 8 bases from J, with 14 bases in between.

The V gene is TRBV2, the J gene TRBJ2-7; tentative D call: TRBD1 (6 bases). The germline CDR1 and CDR2 sequences are SNHLY and FYNNEI. V was shortened by 3 bases and J by 4 bases, with 16 bases between the two germline ends. This CDR3 is 15 amino acids long. Here the CDR3 reads CASSDNKDRKYEQYF. The DNA for the CDR3 is TGTGCCAGCAGTGATAATAAGGACAGAAAATACGAGCAGTACTTC.

The gene calls are TRBV2 and TRBJ2-1, with D possibly TRBD2 on 5 matching bases. This CDR3 spans 13 amino acids. Germline assignment: CDR1 SNHLY and CDR2 FYNNEI. Trimming cost V 9 bases and J 1 base, with 10 bases left between them. The DNA of the CDR3 is TGTGCCAGGGGGAGTGGGTCCTACAATGAGCAGTTCTTC. As protein: CARGSGSYNEQFF.

This rearrangement joins TRBV28 to TRBJ2-3; TRBD2 might be the D (6 bases). The CDR3 covers 15 residues. Trimming took 3 bases from V and 0 from J, leaving 10 bases between them. CDR1 is MDHEN, CDR2 SYDVKM, per germline. CDR3 sequence: CASSFEEGSTDTQYF. The CDR3 DNA reads TGTGCCAGCAGTTTTGAGGAGGGGAGCACAGATACGCAGTATTTT. The whole variable domain, filled in from reference TRBV28 and TRBJ2-3, reads DVKVTQSSRYLVKRTGEKVFLECVQDMDHENMFWYRQDPGLGLRLIYFSYDVKMKEKGDIPEGYSVSREKKERFSLILESASTNQTSMYLCASSFEEGSTDTQYFGPGTRLTVL.

This chain connects TRBV11-3 to TRBJ1-5; D perhaps matches TRBD1 (5 bases). The CDR3 has 17 amino acids. Trimming removed 0 bases at V and 0 bases at J, with 12 bases between. The germline gives CDR1 SGHNT, CDR2 YENEEA. The CDR3 DNA is TGTGCCAGCAGCTTAGACAGGGATGGCAATAGCAATCAGCCCCAGCATTTT. It encodes CASSLDRDGNSNQPQHF.

The rearrangement uses TRBV5-1 and TRBJ1-1; D unresolved. The germline gives CDR1 SGHRS, CDR2 YFSETQ. This CDR3 region has 15 residues. Trimming stripped 0 bases from V and 7 bases from J, with 16 bases between. This CDR3 is CASSLEREGWDEAFF. CDR3 sequence (DNA): TGCGCCAGCAGCTTGGAACGGGAAGGATGGGATGAAGCTTTCTTT.

The rearrangement joins TRBV11-2 to TRBJ1-1, with D unresolved. Germline CDR1 and CDR2: SGHAT and FQNNGV. The CDR3 sequence is 14 residues long. With 6 bases removed from V and 6 bases from J, the gap between germline ends came to 17 bases. The CDR3 DNA is TGTGCCAGCAGTCCAGGACTTGCGTTCGCTGAAGCTTTCTTT. It encodes CASSPGLAFAEAFF.

About this clone itself: One end of the junction fails to match germline, which may point to a read error. The chain's CDR3 is CASRNYLQQAVW. The CDR3, as DNA: TGTGCCAGCAGAAATTACTTACAACAGGCCGTTTGG. The chain recombines TRBV5-4 with TRBJ1-1, with a possible D match to TRBD1 (5 bases). This CDR3 has 12 residues. Germline lookup yields CDR1 SGHNT and CDR2 YYREEE (reference sequence).

The chain employs TRBV2 and TRBJ2-4, with 14 bases aligning to TRBD2. CDR1 is SNHLY and CDR2 is FYNNEI in the germline V gene. The junction had 5 bases not matched to a gene; V was cut back by 4 bases and J by 0 bases. CDR3 length: 18 residues. CDR3 sequence (DNA): TGTGCCAGCAGTGCCGGACTAGCGGGGGGCGTAGCCAAAAACATTCAGTACTTC. It translates to CASSAGLAGGVAKNIQYF.

V gene TRBV12-3 or TRBV12-4 combines with J gene TRBJ1-1, with D unresolved. V was trimmed by 4 bases and J by 11 bases, leaving 17 bases between them. The CDR3 extends over 13 amino acids. CDR3 region: CASSSGGRRAAFF. CDR3 in DNA: TGTGCCAGCAGTTCCGGCGGAAGGAGGGCGGCTTTCTTT.